The 11 T cell receptor beta chains below were found in one sample sequenced in a study of neurological immune-mediated disorders. Each CDR3 protein is one row after TCRdb ran MiXCR on the 5' RACE reads. In the table there are around 16,000 distinct CDR3 sequences, 14% to 15% of which are singletons. Source material: PBMCs. The receptors were gathered from a man aged 55 to 70 with HTLV-1-associated myelopathy (HAM/TSP).

This clonotype was observed many times. V and J are TRBV7-2 and TRBJ1-5; no clear D gene. V lost 2 bases and J 5 bases, leaving 13 bases between the germline ends. CDR3 length equals 15 residues. Germline V gene sequence: CDR1 SGHTA, CDR2 FQGNSA. The CDR3 spells CASSLILWPDQPQHF. The CDR3 DNA sequence: TGTGCCAGCAGCTTAATCCTCTGGCCGGATCAGCCCCAGCATTTT.

This clonotype was observed many times. This rearrangement joins TRBV5-6 to TRBJ1-4, with D uncertain. CDR1 SGHDT and CDR2 YYEEEE come from the germline V gene. The CDR3 has 14 residues. The V and J ends lost 0 bases and 8 bases respectively, with 11 bases between them. The CDR3 reads CASSLAQSLEKLFF. The CDR3 DNA sequence: TGTGCCAGCAGCTTGGCCCAGAGTTTAGAAAAACTGTTTTTT.

Many counts were recorded for this clonotype. This chain uses TRBV5-1 with TRBJ2-2; 15 nucleotides line up with TRBD2. Trimming cost V 3 bases and J 4 bases; bases outside gene matches: 1. There are 16 residues in the CDR3. CDR1 SGHRS and CDR2 YFSETQ come from the germline V gene. CDR3 DNA: TGCGCCAGCAGCTGGACTAGCGGGGGGGTCACCGGGGAGCTGTTTTTT. This translates into CASSWTSGGVTGELFF.

This clonotype was recorded at least ten times. The gene calls are TRBV28 and TRBJ2-7; no definite D call. Between the trimmed V and J ends, which lost 5 bases and 2 bases, there was a span of 7 bases. CDR1 is MDHEN and CDR2 is SYDVKM in the germline V gene. The CDR3 sequence is 12 residues long. The CDR3 region is CASSRWAYEQYF. CDR3 nucleotide sequence: TGTGCCAGCAGTCGGTGGGCCTACGAGCAGTACTTC.

In this sample, this clonotype turned up many times. J is TRBJ2-3 and V is TRBV10-3; D call uncertain. This CDR3 region has 12 residues. Trimming stripped 8 bases from V and 4 bases from J, with 10 bases between. The germline V gene encodes CDR1 ENHRY and CDR2 SYGVKD. The CDR3 protein is CAIGSVADTQYF. In DNA, the CDR3 is TGTGCCATCGGAAGCGTGGCAGATACGCAGTATTTT.

This clonotype was seen at least ten times. This chain connects TRBV7-9 to TRBJ2-1; perhaps D is TRBD1 or TRBD2 (5 bases each). This CDR3 comprises 12 residues. The ends were cut back, 11 bases at V and 5 bases at J, with 13 bases in the middle. Germline CDR1 and CDR2: SEHNR and FQNEAQ (reference sequence). The CDR3: CASEGPDNEQFF. The DNA for the CDR3 is TGTGCCTCCGAGGGGCCGGACAATGAGCAGTTCTTC.

This clonotype was seen at least ten times. The V gene is TRBV2, the J gene TRBJ1-3, with a weak D call TRBD1 (5 bases). V shed 7 bases and J shed 5 bases, with 18 bases lying between them. CDR3 length: 15 amino acids. Germline-derived CDR1 and CDR2 are SNHLY and FYNNEI. CDR3 loop: CASTLGRAWRNTIYF. As DNA, the CDR3 is TGTGCCAGCACACTGGGACGGGCCTGGAGAAACACCATATATTTT.

The sample holds many counts of this clonotype. This sequence joins TRBV5-1 and TRBJ2-3, with 7 nucleotides matching TRBD2. V trimming: 4 bases; J trimming: 0 bases; junction bases outside the gene matches: 5. CDR3 length equals 15 residues. The germline V gene encodes CDR1 SGHRS and CDR2 YFSETQ. CDR3 loop: CASSVLADSTDTQYF. In DNA form, the CDR3 reads TGCGCCAGCAGCGTTCTAGCGGATAGCACAGATACGCAGTATTTT.

This clonotype is deemed medium-sized. The rearrangement links TRBV20-1 to TRBJ2-3; D is perhaps TRBD2 (5 bases). Deletions cut 1 base from V and 1 base from J, with 12 bases between. Germline loops: CDR1 DFQATT, CDR2 SNEGSKA (reference sequence). There are 15 residues in the CDR3. In DNA, the CDR3 is TGCAGTGCTAGAGCATCGGGAAGGGGCACAGATACGCAGTATTTT. It translates to CSARASGRGTDTQYF.

This clonotype was observed at least ten times. The V gene is TRBV11-2, the J gene TRBJ2-4; 8 positions match TRBD1. With 0 bases clipped from V and 2 bases from J, the junction kept 12 bases outside the gene matches. Germline V CDR1 and CDR2: SGHAT, FQNNGV. The CDR3 has 19 residues. The CDR3 is CASSLDRGTGLGSKNIQYF. The CDR3 DNA reads as TGTGCCAGCAGCTTAGATCGGGGGACAGGCCTGGGATCCAAAAACATTCAGTACTTC.

At least ten counts were recorded for this clonotype. The chain has TRBV7-2 and TRBJ2-1; no clear D gene. Trimming removed 0 bases from V and 2 bases from J, with 5 bases in between. The CDR3 has 14 amino acids. Germline V gene lookup returns CDR1 SGHTA and CDR2 FQGNSA. CDR3 bases: TGTGCCAGCAGCTTAGCGGTTACCTACAATGAGCAGTTCTTC. Protein product: CASSLAVTYNEQFF. Full variable domain (rest looked up from reference TRBV7-2 and TRBJ2-1): GAGVSQSPSNKVTEKGKDVELRCDPISGHTALYWYRQSLGQGLEFLIYFQGNSAPDKSGLPSDRFSAERTGGSVSTLTIQRTQQEDSAVYLCASSLAVTYNEQFFGPGTRLTVL.